The 10 T cell receptor beta chains given below trace back to one sample, sequenced in a study of T cell repertoires in cytomegalovirus infection. TCRdb independently ran MiXCR on the reads; one entry per CDR3 protein. This table has 200,000 to 300,000 distinct CDR3 sequences, around 15% appearing once. Material for sequencing was PBMCs. These receptors originate from a human donor in good health (CMV status not recorded). Some clones in this sample may be carry-over from other donors' samples.

This clonotype was counted at least ten times. Here the CDR3 DNA reads TGTGCCAGCAGCCCACAGGGGGCCGCTTTCTTT. Translated: CASSPQGAAFF. The chain is built from TRBV7-9 and TRBJ1-1; 9 bases fit TRBD1. Germline CDR1 is SEHNR and CDR2 is FQNEAQ (reference sequence). With 5 bases clipped from V and 11 bases from J, the junction kept 3 bases outside the gene matches. The CDR3 runs to 11 residues.

The chain couples TRBV27 to TRBJ2-7, with D perhaps assigned TRBD1 or TRBD2 (5 bases each). CDR3 length: 15 amino acids. V lost 7 bases, J lost 7 bases, and 23 bases lay in between. Germline V CDR1 and CDR2: MNHEY, SMNVEV (reference sequence). CDR3 sequence: CASTPGAGVYVEQYF. For the CDR3, the DNA is TGTGCCAGCACGCCCGGGGCAGGAGTGTATGTTGAGCAGTACTTC.

There are many counts of this clonotype. Here the CDR3 DNA reads TGCAGTGTCAAGCTTAGCGGGACGGCCTACGAGCAGTACTTC. Its protein product is CSVKLSGTAYEQYF. The genes are TRBV20-1 and TRBJ2-7, with 8 positions matching TRBD2. Germline V gene sequence: CDR1 DFQATT, CDR2 SNEGSKA (reference sequence). V lost 7 bases and J lost 2; bases outside the gene matches: 10. The CDR3 loop spans 14 amino acids.

This clonotype was seen only a few times. The V and J genes are TRBV14 and TRBJ2-3; 12 bases map to TRBD2. The CDR3 is 16 amino acids. Germline CDR1 is SGHDN and CDR2 is FVKESK. Trimming at V came to 5 bases and at J to 2 bases, leaving 5 bases not matched to a gene. In DNA form, the CDR3 reads TGTGCCAGCAGCGAGGGACTAGCGGGTTCCACAGATACGCAGTATTTT. It is translated as CASSEGLAGSTDTQYF.

The chain joins TRBV7-9 to TRBJ2-2; D tentatively fits TRBD1 or TRBD2 (6 bases each). Germline V CDR1 and CDR2: SEHNR, FQNEAQ (reference sequence). V dropped 5 bases and J dropped 8 bases, with 15 bases sitting between them. The CDR3 sequence is 14 residues long. In DNA, the CDR3 is TGTGCCAGCAGCCCCCCCGGGGGCTCAGGGGAGCTGTTTTTT. Its translation is CASSPPGGSGELFF.

About this clonotype: This could be a read error, since a much larger clone is one nucleotide away. The rearrangement links TRBV27 to TRBJ2-1, with no clear D. Germline assignment: CDR1 MNHEY and CDR2 SMNVEV (reference sequence). The CDR3 runs 14 residues. CDR3 protein: CAGSVGVDNNEQFF. CDR3 nucleotide sequence: TGTGCCGGCAGCGTGGGTGTGGATAACAATGAGCAGTTCTTC.

The gene calls are TRBV2 and TRBJ2-3; 7 bases are shared with TRBD2. There are 13 residues in the CDR3. The germline CDR1 and CDR2 sequences are SNHLY and FYNNEI. V lost 7 bases, J lost 4 bases, and 5 bases stayed unmatched. The chain's CDR3 is CASKTAGADTQYF. The CDR3 nucleotides are TGTGCCAGCAAAACGGCGGGGGCAGATACGCAGTATTTT.

This clonotype occurred a few times. The chain couples TRBV3-1 to TRBJ2-7; D perhaps matches TRBD1 (5 bases). Germline V gene data show CDR1 as LGHDT and CDR2 as YNNKEL (reference sequence). CDR3 length: 12 amino acids. V lost 8 bases, J lost 2 bases, and 10 bases lay in between. The CDR3 spells CASSDITYEQYF. CDR3 nucleotide sequence: TGTGCCAGCTCGGACATTACCTACGAGCAGTACTTC.

This clonotype has at least ten counts. This chain uses TRBV27 with TRBJ1-6, with 12 bases lining up with TRBD1. The germline V gene has CDR1 MNHEY and CDR2 SMNVEV (reference sequence). The CDR3 is made up of 15 amino acids. J was trimmed by 9 bases and V by 4 bases; bases with no gene match: 4. The CDR3 DNA reads as TGTGCCAGCAGTTCGGGGACAGGGGGCGGTTCACCCCTCCACTTT. Translating gives CASSSGTGGGSPLHF.

The chain recombines TRBV20-1 with TRBJ2-7; TRBD2 is a possible D gene (5 bases). Deletions cut 0 bases from V and 3 bases from J, with 12 bases between. The CDR3 extends over 14 amino acids. Germline V gene data show CDR1 as DFQATT and CDR2 as SNEGSKA (reference sequence). CDR3 in amino acids: CSARERERVYEQYF. CDR3 DNA sequence: TGCAGTGCTAGAGAGCGCGAGAGGGTCTACGAGCAGTACTTC.